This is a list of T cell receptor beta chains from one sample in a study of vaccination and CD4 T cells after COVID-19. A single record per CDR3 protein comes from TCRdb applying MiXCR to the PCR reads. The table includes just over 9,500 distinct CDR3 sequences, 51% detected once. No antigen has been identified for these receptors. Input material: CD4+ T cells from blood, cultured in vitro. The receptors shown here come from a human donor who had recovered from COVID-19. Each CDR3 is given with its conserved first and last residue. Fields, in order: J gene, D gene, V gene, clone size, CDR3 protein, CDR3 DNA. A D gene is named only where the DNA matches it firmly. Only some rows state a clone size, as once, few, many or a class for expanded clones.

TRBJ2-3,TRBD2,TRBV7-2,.,CASRLGLAGRGDTQYF,TGTGCCAGCAGACTAGGACTAGCGGGGCGAGGAGATACGCAGTATTTT
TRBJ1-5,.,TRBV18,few,CASSPANQPQHF,TGTGCCAGCTCACCTGCTAATCAGCCCCAGCATTTT
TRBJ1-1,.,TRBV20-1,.,CSARDRIGSYNTEAFF,TGCAGTGCTAGAGATCGTATTGGCAGTTATAACACTGAAGCTTTCTTT
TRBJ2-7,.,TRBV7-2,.,CASSLASVGWSYEQYF,TGTGCCAGCAGCTTAGCTTCGGTGGGATGGTCCTACGAGCAGTACTTC
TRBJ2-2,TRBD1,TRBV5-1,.,CASSFRTGATGELFF,TGCGCCAGCAGCTTTCGGACAGGGGCCACCGGGGAGCTGTTTTTT
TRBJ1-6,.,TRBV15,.,CATSRDPGGSNSPLHF,TGTGCCACCAGCAGAGATCCCGGGGGAAGTAATTCACCCCTCCACTTT
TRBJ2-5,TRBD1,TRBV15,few,CATRRQGRDQETQYF,TGTGCCACCAGAAGACAGGGACGTGACCAAGAGACCCAGTACTTC
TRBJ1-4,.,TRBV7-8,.,CASSQSAGVGEKLFF,TGTGCCAGCAGCCAGTCAGCAGGGGTGGGGGAAAAACTGTTTTTT
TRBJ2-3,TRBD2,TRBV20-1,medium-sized,CSARDPSGGSDTQYF,TGCAGTGCTAGAGATCCTAGCGGGGGTTCAGATACGCAGTATTTT
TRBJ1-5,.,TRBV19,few,CASSIRTGSNQPQHF,TGTGCCAGTAGTATAAGAACAGGCTCTAATCAGCCCCAGCATTTT
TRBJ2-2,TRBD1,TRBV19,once,CASSPFLTGALRGGELFF,TGTGCCAGTAGTCCTTTCCTCACAGGGGCCCTAAGAGGCGGGGAGCTGTTTTTT
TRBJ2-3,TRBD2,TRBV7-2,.,CASSLTGGVTDTQYF,TGTGCCAGCAGCTTAACCGGGGGGGTCACAGATACGCAGTATTTT
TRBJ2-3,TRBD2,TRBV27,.,CASSLWRGSSTDTQYF,TGTGCCAGCAGTCTTTGGCGGGGGTCTAGCACAGATACGCAGTATTTT
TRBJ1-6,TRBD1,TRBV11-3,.,CASSLKRQGGSPLHF,TGTGCCAGCAGCTTGAAGCGACAGGGAGGTTCACCCCTCCACTTT
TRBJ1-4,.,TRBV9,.,CASSVRAGAEKLFF,TGTGCCAGCAGCGTAAGGGCAGGGGCCGAAAAACTGTTTTTT
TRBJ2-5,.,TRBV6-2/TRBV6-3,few,CASSYNEAETQYF,TGTGCCAGCAGTTACAACGAAGCGGAGACCCAGTACTTC
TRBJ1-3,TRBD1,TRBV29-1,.,CSVQGFSGNTIYF,TGCAGCGTACAGGGGTTCTCTGGAAACACCATATATTTT
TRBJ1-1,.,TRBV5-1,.,CASSLELGVAEAFF,TGCGCCAGCAGCTTGGAGTTGGGGGTTGCTGAAGCTTTCTTT
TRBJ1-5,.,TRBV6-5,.,CASSYSRQTNSNQPQHF,TGTGCCAGCAGTTACTCGAGACAAACTAATAGCAATCAGCCCCAGCATTTT
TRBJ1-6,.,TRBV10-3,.,CAITGTINSPLHF,TGTGCCATCACAGGGACAATCAATTCACCCCTCCACTTT
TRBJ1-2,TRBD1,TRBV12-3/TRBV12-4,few,CASSKGQGGYGYTF,TGTGCCAGCAGTAAGGGACAGGGTGGCTATGGCTACACCTTC
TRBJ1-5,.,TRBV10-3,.,CAISVKEDQPQHF,TGTGCCATCAGTGTTAAAGAGGATCAGCCCCAGCATTTT
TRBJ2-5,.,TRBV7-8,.,CASSLVGTGLQETQYF,TGTGCCAGCAGCTTAGTGGGTACAGGGCTACAAGAGACCCAGTACTTC
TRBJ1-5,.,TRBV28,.,CASTAKGEGNQPQHF,TGTGCCAGCACCGCGAAGGGAGAAGGCAATCAGCCCCAGCATTTT
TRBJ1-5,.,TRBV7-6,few,CASSQALYQPQHF,TGTGCCAGCAGCCAGGCCCTGTATCAGCCCCAGCATTTT
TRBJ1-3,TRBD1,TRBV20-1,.,CSAQDRGNSGNTIYF,TGCAGTGCGCAGGACAGGGGCAACTCTGGAAACACCATATATTTT
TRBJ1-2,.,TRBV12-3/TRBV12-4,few,CASSVTAGTGYTF,TGTGCCAGCAGTGTGACCGCAGGGACCGGCTACACCTTC
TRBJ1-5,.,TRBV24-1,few,CATSDFWRTDEGNQPQHF,TGTGCCACCAGTGATTTTTGGAGGACAGACGAGGGCAATCAGCCCCAGCATTTT
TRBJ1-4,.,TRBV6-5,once,CASSYRRGEKLFF,TGTGCCAGCAGTTACCGCAGGGGTGAAAAACTGTTTTTT
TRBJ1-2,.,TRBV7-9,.,CASSPSVFLVDYGYTF,TGTGCCAGCAGCCCCTCGGTCTTCCTGGTCGACTATGGCTACACCTTC
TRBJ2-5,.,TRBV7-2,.,CASSLGEETQYF,TGTGCCAGCAGCTTAGGGGAGGAGACCCAGTACTTC
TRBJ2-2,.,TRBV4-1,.,CASSQATSQDGGELFF,TGCGCCAGCAGCCAAGCCACTAGCCAGGACGGCGGGGAGCTGTTTTTT
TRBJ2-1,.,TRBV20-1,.,CSVIMPGGNEQFF,TGCAGTGTCATAATGCCAGGAGGCAATGAGCAGTTCTTC
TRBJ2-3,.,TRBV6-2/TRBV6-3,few,CASSLARDTQYF,TGTGCCAGCAGTTTAGCAAGGGATACGCAGTATTTT
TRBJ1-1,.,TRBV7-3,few,CASSPRTANTEAFF,TGTGCCAGCAGCCCCCGGACGGCGAACACTGAAGCTTTCTTT
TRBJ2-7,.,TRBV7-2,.,CASSLRDIYEQYF,TGTGCCAGCAGTCTTCGGGACATATACGAGCAGTACTTC
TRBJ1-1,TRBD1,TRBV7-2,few,CASSSTGGVGTEAFF,TGTGCCAGCAGCTCCACAGGGGGGGTCGGGACTGAAGCTTTCTTT
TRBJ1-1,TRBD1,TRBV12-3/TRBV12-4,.,CASSLGTGASNTEAFF,TGTGCCAGCAGCCTAGGGACAGGGGCTTCGAACACTGAAGCTTTCTTT
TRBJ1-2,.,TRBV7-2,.,CASSLMAYGYTF,TGTGCCAGCAGCTTAATGGCATATGGCTACACCTTC
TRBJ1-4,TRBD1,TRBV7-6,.,CASSWLPDRGGGEKLFF,TGTGCCAGCAGCTGGCTACCTGACAGGGGAGGGGGTGAAAAACTGTTTTTT
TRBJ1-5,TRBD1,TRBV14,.,CASSQDSVYRGVQPQHF,TGTGCCAGCAGCCAAGACAGCGTATACAGGGGGGTCCAGCCCCAGCATTTT